These 24 T cell receptor beta chains share one sample of origin, sequenced in a study of identical twins (TCRdb year 2016). The method behind the library was 5' RACE. The sequencing machine was an Illumina HiSeq 2000. TCRdb reprocessing: public reads trimmed at Q25 with fastp, clones called with MiXCR, in-frame beta chains kept. Here each entry gathers all rows of one CDR3 protein and keeps the most common genes and DNA. The sample data list fewer than 900,000 distinct CDR3 sequences, and over 20% of these were observed just once. The leading ten clones occupy more than 4% of the sample. This sample was also put to use in a study of T cells expressing NK-cell markers.

Sequencing used PBMCs. These receptor sequences come from a woman aged 18-29 years in good health.

The V and J genes are TRBV29-1 and TRBJ2-3; unclear D gene. CDR1 is SQVTM and CDR2 is ANQGSEA in the germline V gene. The V end was cut by 7 bases, the J end by 1 base, with 9 bases between. The CDR3 loop spans 12 amino acids. CDR3 residues: CSGGRGTDTQYF. The CDR3 region has the DNA TGCAGCGGGGGTCGGGGCACAGATACGCAGTATTTT.

This clonotype was seen a few times. This chain uses TRBV18 with TRBJ2-1, with TRBD2 matching 9 bases. The CDR3 length is 15 residues. Trimming removed 5 bases from V and 8 bases from J; junction bases left unmatched: 10. Germline values: CDR1 KGHSH, CDR2 LQKENI. The DNA of the CDR3 is TGTGCCAGCTCATCGACTAGCGGAAGGGGGCATGAGCAGTTCTTC. This encodes CASSSTSGRGHEQFF. The full variable domain, with the rest looked up from reference TRBV18 and TRBJ2-1, is NAGVMQNPRHLVRRRGQEARLRCSPMKGHSHVYWYRQLPEEGLKFMVYLQKENIIDESGMPKERFSAEFPKEGPSILRIQQVVRGDSAAYFCASSSTSGRGHEQFFGPGTRLTVL.

The chain recombines TRBV12-3 or TRBV12-4 with TRBJ2-5, with a possible D match to TRBD1 (5 bases). The CDR3 sequence is 15 residues long. Trimming stripped 2 bases from V and 2 bases from J, with 12 bases between. CDR3 DNA sequence: TGTGCCAGCAGTTTATGGGCGCAGGGTCAAGAGACCCAGTACTTC. Residues: CASSLWAQGQETQYF.

The J gene is TRBJ2-2, the V gene TRBV19, with no clear D. This CDR3 is built from 12 residues. Germline V CDR1 and CDR2: LNHDA, SQIVND (reference sequence). Trimming removed 4 bases from V and 6 bases from J, with 6 bases in between. As DNA, the CDR3 is TGTGCCAGTAGTACTCCGGCCGGGGAGCTGTTTTTT. The encoded protein is CASSTPAGELFF.

This clonotype has a count of ten or more. The V and J genes are TRBV12-3 or TRBV12-4 and TRBJ1-5; TRBD1 matches at 7 bases. With 6 bases clipped from V and 5 bases from J, the junction kept 10 bases outside the gene matches. There are 15 residues in the CDR3. The CDR3, as DNA: TGTGCCAGCAGGAGACAGGGTTCCGTTGATCAGCCCCAGCATTTT. Its protein is CASRRQGSVDQPQHF.

This clonotype came up a few times. The chain has TRBV15 and TRBJ2-2; TRBD1 is a possible D gene (7 bases). The ends were cut back, 4 bases at V and 3 bases at J, with 12 bases in the middle. The length of the CDR3 is 15 residues. The germline V gene encodes CDR1 LNHNV and CDR2 YYDKDF (reference sequence). CDR3 nucleotides: TGTGCCACCAGCAACTTCAGGGGGGACACCGGGGAGCTGTTTTTT. Protein: CATSNFRGDTGELFF.

The rearrangement links TRBV29-1 to TRBJ1-5; D not resolved. Germline V gene data show CDR1 as SQVTM and CDR2 as ANQGSEA. The ends were cut back, 1 base at V and 0 bases at J, with 7 bases in the middle. The CDR3 consists of 14 residues. The CDR3 coding sequence is TGCAGCGTTGAAGTTCACGATAGCAATCAGCCCCAGCATTTT. Amino acids: CSVEVHDSNQPQHF.

The chain joins TRBV5-4 to TRBJ2-3; D may be TRBD2 (6 bases). This CDR3 region has 16 residues. The germline V gene has CDR1 SGHNT and CDR2 YYREEE (reference sequence). Between the trimmed V and J ends, which lost 0 bases and 4 bases, there was a span of 15 bases. CDR3 residues: CASSLDRTPGADTQYF. The CDR3 coding sequence is TGTGCCAGCAGCTTGGATCGGACACCGGGGGCAGATACGCAGTATTTT.

This chain uses TRBV7-9 with TRBJ2-7; 8 bases match TRBD2. Germline V CDR1 and CDR2: SEHNR, FQNEAQ (reference sequence). The V and J ends lost 6 bases and 6 bases, in that order; junction bases with no gene match: 7. This CDR3 is built from 13 residues. The CDR3 loop reads CASRSGREAEQYF. For the CDR3, the DNA is TGTGCCAGCAGAAGCGGGAGAGAGGCCGAGCAGTACTTC.

This clonotype was counted many times. V and J are TRBV6-5 and TRBJ1-1; unclear D gene. Trimming took 0 bases from V and 7 from J, leaving 6 bases between them. Looked up from germline, CDR1 is MNHEY and CDR2 is SVGAGI. CDR3 length: 12 amino acids. Here the CDR3 DNA reads TGTGCCAGCAGTTACTCAGGCAGTGAAGCTTTCTTT. The encoded protein is CASSYSGSEAFF.

This rearrangement joins TRBV10-3 to TRBJ2-3, with 7 positions matching TRBD2. V was pared by 0 bases and J by 5 bases, with 14 bases of the junction left unmatched. Per germline, CDR1 ENHRY and CDR2 SYGVKD. CDR3 length: 18 residues. CDR3 residues: CAISESHGGGVRRDTQYF. DNA of the CDR3: TGTGCCATCAGTGAGTCTCATGGGGGAGGGGTAAGACGAGATACGCAGTATTTT.

This clonotype has at least ten counts. V is TRBV9 and J is TRBJ2-7; 8 bases align to TRBD2. The CDR3 spans 15 residues. Germline CDR1 reads SGDLS; CDR2 reads YYNGEE. V gave up 4 bases and J gave up 3 bases; unmatched junction bases: 9. CDR3 sequence (DNA): TGTGCCAGCAGCCCCTTCGGGGGGGGGCTCTACGAGCAGTACTTC. Amino acid sequence: CASSPFGGGLYEQYF.

The CDR3 is CASSQDAGGGGRDTQYF. The CDR3 DNA reads as TGTGCCAGCAGCCAAGACGCCGGGGGGGGCGGGAGAGATACGCAGTATTTT. The chain links TRBV4-2 to TRBJ2-3; 8 positions match TRBD2. The length of the CDR3 is 17 residues. Germline CDR1 and CDR2: LGHNA and YNFKEQ. V was clipped by 0 bases and J by 5 bases; unmatched bases: 10.

The chain recombines TRBV20-1 with TRBJ2-7, with 8 bases fitting TRBD2. V shed 6 bases, J shed 5 bases, and the junction held 12 bases outside the gene matches. Germline CDR1 is DFQATT and CDR2 is SNEGSKA (reference sequence). This CDR3 has 14 amino acids. The CDR3 bases are TGCAGTGCATACCTACCGGGACTAGAGAACGAGCAGTACTTC. Protein: CSAYLPGLENEQYF.

The rearrangement joins TRBV7-9 to TRBJ2-3; D is undetermined. CDR3 length: 11 residues. CDR1 is SEHNR and CDR2 is FQNEAQ in the germline V gene (reference sequence). The V end was cut by 7 bases, the J end by 3 bases, with 5 bases between. The CDR3 DNA sequence: TGTGCCAGCACTGGAACAGATACGCAGTATTTT. Encoded protein: CASTGTDTQYF. The full variable domain, with the rest looked up from reference TRBV7-9 and TRBJ2-3, is DTGVSQNPRHKITKRGQNVTFRCDPISEHNRLYWYRQTLGQGPEFLTYFQNEAQLEKSRLLSDRFSAERPKGSFSTLEIQRTEQGDSAMYLCASTGTDTQYFGPGTRLTVL.

This clonotype was observed a handful of times. This chain connects TRBV15 to TRBJ1-1, with D uncertain. This CDR3 has 13 residues. Germline-derived CDR1 and CDR2 are LNHNV and YYDKDF (reference sequence). The ends were cut back, 6 bases at V and 1 base at J, with 9 bases in the middle. The CDR3 sequence is CATSFLENTEAFF. Written as DNA, the CDR3 is TGTGCCACCAGTTTTCTAGAGAACACTGAAGCTTTCTTT.

This clonotype was counted only a few times. The genes are TRBV7-2 and TRBJ2-7, with D perhaps matching TRBD2 (5 bases). Trimming pared 5 bases from V and 2 bases from J, leaving 16 bases between. CDR1 is SGHTA and CDR2 is FQGNSA in the germline V gene. This CDR3 is 15 amino acids long. The CDR3 loop is CASSGLAQPTYEQYF. For the CDR3, the DNA is TGTGCCAGCAGCGGACTCGCGCAACCTACCTACGAGCAGTACTTC.

This clonotype was recorded many times. J is TRBJ2-1 and V is TRBV20-1; 7 nucleotides align to TRBD2. The CDR3 consists of 15 residues. CDR1 DFQATT and CDR2 SNEGSKA come from the germline V gene (reference sequence). The V gene end was trimmed by 4 bases and the J gene end by 4 bases; junction bases not matched to a gene: 10. The DNA for the CDR3 is TGCAGTGCTAACCCACCAGCGGGACGATACAATGAGCAGTTCTTC. Translated: CSANPPAGRYNEQFF.

This clonotype was seen a handful of times. The V gene is TRBV12-3 or TRBV12-4, the J gene TRBJ2-5; D gene unclear. Trimming stripped 2 bases from V and 3 bases from J, with 4 bases between. The CDR3 covers 12 residues. CDR3 amino acids: CASSLNKETQYF. The CDR3 coding sequence is TGTGCCAGCAGTTTAAACAAAGAGACCCAGTACTTC.

This sequence joins TRBV11-1 and TRBJ2-1, with 10 bases that match TRBD2. V lost 5 bases and J lost 5; bases outside the gene matches: 6. This CDR3 contains 15 residues. Looked up from germline, CDR1 is SGHAT and CDR2 is FQDESV (reference sequence). The CDR3 sequence: CASSRLAGANNEQFF. The CDR3 DNA is TGTGCCAGCAGCCGTCTAGCGGGGGCCAACAATGAGCAGTTCTTC.

This clonotype was seen a handful of times. The chain recombines TRBV12-3 or TRBV12-4 with TRBJ2-2; TRBD1 aligns across 8 bases. This CDR3 is 14 amino acids long. J lost 3 bases, V lost 6 bases, and 3 bases had no gene match. For the CDR3, the DNA is TGTGCCAGCAGGCCGGGACAGGACACCGGGGAGCTGTTTTTT. It is translated as CASRPGQDTGELFF.

This clonotype was counted between two and nine times. The CDR3 is CSAPRASGTDTQYF. DNA of the CDR3: TGCAGCGCCCCTAGGGCCTCGGGCACAGATACGCAGTATTTT. The chain links TRBV29-1 to TRBJ2-3; unclear D gene. The length of the CDR3 is 14 residues. CDR1 SQVTM and CDR2 ANQGSEA come from the germline V gene. The V gene lost 7 bases and the J gene lost 1 base, with 15 bases spanning the gap.

The chain uses TRBV20-1 and TRBJ2-1; the D gene is possibly TRBD2 (6 bases). There are 15 residues in the CDR3. The V end was cut by 2 bases, the J end by 4 bases, with 15 bases between. The germline V gene has CDR1 DFQATT and CDR2 SNEGSKA (reference sequence). CDR3 in amino acids: CSARLGGDRYNEQFF. The CDR3 DNA is TGCAGTGCTAGACTCGGCGGGGATCGGTACAATGAGCAGTTCTTC.

J is TRBJ2-7 and V is TRBV7-6; perhaps D is TRBD1 or TRBD2 (6 bases each). Trimming took off 1 base at V and 1 base at J, with 11 bases between the two ends. Germline values: CDR1 SGHVS, CDR2 FNYEAQ. The CDR3 covers 15 residues. CDR3 protein: CASSLGGATSYEQYF. The CDR3 DNA reads TGTGCCAGCAGCTTAGGGGGGGCGACTTCCTACGAGCAGTACTTC.